A single T cell receptor (beta chain) is shown here with its context. In the original analysis: Cell counts per sample came from amplifying reference gene primers. Assay: immunoSEQ multiplex PCR; the TCRdb copy retains only in-frame clones and omits some. The V and J calls and the clone size are those of that table, but D and trimming were determined from the DNA. In the table there are roughly 80,000 clones, 80% to 85% of which are singletons. The sample is drawn from a study of blood T cell repertoires in COVID-19. Background on the study: The origin of the acute and convalescent COVID-19 samples was the United States, Italy and Spain. Sample material is recorded as cDNA or gDNA derived from T cells, B-cell-depleted T cells, or PBMCs.

The CDR3 spans 16 residues. V trimming: 4 bases; J trimming: 3 bases; junction bases outside the gene matches: 7. This chain links TRBV5-3 with TRBJ1-5; TRBD1 matches 10 bases. TRBV5-3 falls under the ORF class, with uncertain function. The sequenced sample consisted of peripheral blood. The source is a man over 45 with acute or convalescent COVID-19. The CDR3 DNA is TGTGCCAGAAGCCAGGGGACAGGGGTTGACAATCAGCCCCAGCATTTT. Translation: CARSQGTGVDNQPQHF.